The TCR beta chain under discussion was sequenced for a study of CD8 T cells in ankylosing spondylitis. General study findings and limits: It appeared that ankylosing spondylitis blood was characterized by a TCR beta motif of fewer than ten highly homologous variants.

Researchers built TCR beta libraries using quantitative 5'-RACE with molecular barcodes. TCRdb passed the 5' RACE reads through MiXCR, listing each CDR3 protein once. The profile shows some 200,000 distinct CDR3 sequences, about 20% of them singletons. In this sample, this clonotype turned up many times. Its antigen is unidentified. The CDR3 sequence is 14 residues long. CDR1 and CDR2 from the germline V gene are SGHRS and YFSETQ. V lost 0 bases and J lost 0, with 5 bases in between. The rearrangement uses TRBV5-1 and TRBJ2-3; D remains unclear. The material sequenced was blood, either unsorted or a sorted T cell fraction (not recorded which). The origin of this receptor is a male donor under 30 with ankylosing spondylitis or in good health (not recorded which). The CDR3: CASSLEWSTDTQYF. CDR3 in DNA: TGCGCCAGCAGCTTGGAATGGAGCACAGATACGCAGTATTTT.